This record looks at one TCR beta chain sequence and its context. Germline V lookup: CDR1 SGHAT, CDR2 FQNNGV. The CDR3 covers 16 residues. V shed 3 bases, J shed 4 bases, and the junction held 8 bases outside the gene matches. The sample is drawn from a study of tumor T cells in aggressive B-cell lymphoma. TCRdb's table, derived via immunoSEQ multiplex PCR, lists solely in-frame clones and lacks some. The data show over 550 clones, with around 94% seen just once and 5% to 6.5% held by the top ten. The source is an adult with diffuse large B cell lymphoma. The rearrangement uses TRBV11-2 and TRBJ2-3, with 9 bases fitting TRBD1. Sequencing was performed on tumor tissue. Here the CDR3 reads CASSLAGTGFSDTQYF. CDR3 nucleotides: TGTGCCAGCAGCTTGGCCGGGACAGGGTTTTCAGATACGCAGTATTTT.